Listed below are T cell receptor beta chains from one sample, sequenced in a study of T cells in Graves' hyperthyroidism and ophthalmopathy. TCRdb passed the multiplex PCR reads through MiXCR, listing each CDR3 protein once. Among a few hundred thousand distinct CDR3 sequences, approximately 18% were seen once, and the ten largest hold around 50%. The sequenced sample consisted of blood. All receptors derive from a woman aged 45 to 65 with Graves' hyperthyroidism. The CDR3 runs from the conserved cysteine through the conserved F or W. The D gene is left open where the match is weak.

TRBD1	TRBJ1-1	TRBV19	CASSMDRGLGTEAFF
.	TRBJ2-7	TRBV30	CAWAKYEQYF
TRBD1	TRBJ2-5	TRBV20-1	CSAIRDRVQETQYF
.	TRBJ2-3	TRBV5-5	CASSLSGGRVADTQYF
TRBD2	TRBJ2-2	TRBV29-1	CSVPSGRKDGELFF
TRBD1	TRBJ1-2	TRBV5-1	CASSFAGTANYGYTF
TRBD1	TRBJ2-5	TRBV7-9	CASSFLDREETQYF
TRBD2	TRBJ2-5	TRBV3-1	CASSQGGREETQYF
TRBD1	TRBJ2-1	TRBV3-1	CASSAGTGGNNEQFF
.	TRBJ1-5	TRBV27	CASSLSGGGGSNQPQHF
.	TRBJ2-5	TRBV18	CASSITEGQETQYF
.	TRBJ1-1	TRBV5-1	CASSLSSATEAFF
TRBD1	TRBJ2-2	TRBV5-1	CASSLAGTGRTGELFF